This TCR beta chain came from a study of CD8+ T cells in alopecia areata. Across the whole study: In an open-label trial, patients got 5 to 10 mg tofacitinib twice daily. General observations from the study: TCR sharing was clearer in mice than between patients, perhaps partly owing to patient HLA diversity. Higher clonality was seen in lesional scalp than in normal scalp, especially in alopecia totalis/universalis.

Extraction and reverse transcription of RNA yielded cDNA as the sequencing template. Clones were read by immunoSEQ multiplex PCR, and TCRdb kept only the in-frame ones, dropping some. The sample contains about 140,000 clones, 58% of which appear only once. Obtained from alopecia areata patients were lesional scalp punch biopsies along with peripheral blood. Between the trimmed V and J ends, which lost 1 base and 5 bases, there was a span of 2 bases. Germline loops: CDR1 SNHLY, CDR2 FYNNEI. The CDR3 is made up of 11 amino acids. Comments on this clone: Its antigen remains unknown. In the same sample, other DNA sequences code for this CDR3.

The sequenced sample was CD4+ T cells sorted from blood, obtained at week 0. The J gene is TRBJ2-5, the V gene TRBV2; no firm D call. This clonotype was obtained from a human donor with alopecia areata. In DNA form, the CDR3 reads TGTGCCAGCAGTGAAGGGGAGACCCAGTACTTC. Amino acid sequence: CASSEGETQYF.